The 9 T cell receptor beta chains below were found in one sample sequenced in a study of PD-1 blockade in classical Hodgkin lymphoma. Specified time point: newly diagnosed, previously untreated cHL patient sample. It was by magnetic negative selection that CD4+ T cells were purified from thawed PBMCs. This table comes from immunoSEQ multiplex PCR, and its TCRdb copy is limited to in-frame clones, with some not included. The sample has about 35,000 clones; approximately 90% are singletons. The sequencing input was CD4+ T cells from blood. Receptors originate from a human donor with classical Hodgkin lymphoma.

This clone was seen just once. The chain combines TRBV29-1 with TRBJ2-5; 7 nucleotides align to TRBD1. Germline V CDR1 and CDR2: SQVTM, ANQGSEA. CDR3 length: 12 amino acids. The J segment lost 2 bases and the V segment lost 7 bases, leaving 4 bases of the junction unmatched. This CDR3 reads CSAGDRQETQYF. The CDR3 DNA reads TGCAGCGCAGGGGACAGACAAGAGACCCAGTACTTC.

V is TRBV6-5 and J is TRBJ2-1; TRBD1 might be the D (5 bases). The CDR3 covers 16 residues. Trimming took 2 bases from V and 0 from J, leaving 11 bases between them. CDR1 and CDR2 from the germline V gene are MNHEY and SVGAGI. The CDR3 sequence: CASSYRGPNSYNEQFF. In nucleotides, the CDR3 is TGTGCCAGCAGTTACAGGGGCCCGAACTCCTACAATGAGCAGTTCTTC.

This chain uses TRBV28 with TRBJ2-5; no firm D call. The CDR3 has 13 amino acids. Deletions cut 6 bases from V and 5 bases from J, with 13 bases between. The germline V gene has CDR1 MDHEN and CDR2 SYDVKM. The chain's CDR3 is CASSNFYRETQYF. The CDR3 DNA is TGTGCCAGCAGCAACTTTTATCGCGAGACCCAGTACTTC.

The chain couples TRBV7-7 to TRBJ2-5, with TRBD2 as a possible D gene (6 bases). CDR1 is SSHAT and CDR2 is FNYEAQ in the germline V gene (reference sequence). Trimming took 3 bases from V and 2 from J, leaving 7 bases between them. The CDR3 extends over 13 amino acids. The CDR3 is CASSFRGQETQYF. Written as DNA, the CDR3 is TGTGCCAGCAGCTTCCGGGGGCAAGAGACCCAGTACTTC.

Here the CDR3 reads CASSQSDRGAPYEQYF. DNA of the CDR3: TGTGCCAGCAGTCAGTCCGACAGGGGCGCCCCTTACGAGCAGTACTTC. The V gene is TRBV28, the J gene TRBJ2-7; 8 positions agree with TRBD1. CDR1 is MDHEN, CDR2 SYDVKM, per germline. The CDR3 runs 16 residues. Losses at the gene ends were 5 bases for V and 4 bases for J; bases not matched to a gene: 13.

The chain joins TRBV7-2 to TRBJ2-5; TRBD1 agrees at 10 bases. The germline V gene has CDR1 SGHTA and CDR2 FQGNSA. The CDR3 sequence is 14 residues long. V lost 6 bases and J lost 3; bases outside the gene matches: 4. CDR3 coding DNA: TGTGCCAGCAGACTGACAGGGGGCGAAGAGACCCAGTACTTC. Protein product: CASRLTGGEETQYF.

The chain employs TRBV15 and TRBJ1-5, with TRBD1 matching over 11 bases. J gave up 6 bases and V 3 bases, and 4 bases lay outside the gene matches. Germline loops: CDR1 LNHNV, CDR2 YYDKDF (reference sequence). The length of the CDR3 is 15 residues. The CDR3: CATSSGQGAGQPQHF. The CDR3 bases are TGTGCCACCAGCAGCGGACAGGGGGCAGGTCAGCCCCAGCATTTT.

The chain carries TRBV5-1 and TRBJ2-6; D uncertain. The CDR3 totals 16 residues. Trimming removed 0 bases from V and 1 base from J, with 8 bases in between. Germline assignment: CDR1 SGHRS and CDR2 YFSETQ. In DNA form, the CDR3 reads TGCGCCAGCAGCTTGGCTTGGGGATCTGGGGCCAACGTCCTGACTTTC. Translating gives CASSLAWGSGANVLTF.

The chain uses TRBV5-1 and TRBJ2-7; TRBD2 matches at 9 bases. CDR3 length equals 14 residues. CDR1 and CDR2 (germline): SGHRS, YFSETQ. V was clipped by 5 bases and J by 2 bases; unmatched bases: 5. The CDR3: CASRGSGRTYEQYF. CDR3 sequence (DNA): TGCGCCAGCAGAGGAAGCGGGAGGACCTACGAGCAGTACTTC.